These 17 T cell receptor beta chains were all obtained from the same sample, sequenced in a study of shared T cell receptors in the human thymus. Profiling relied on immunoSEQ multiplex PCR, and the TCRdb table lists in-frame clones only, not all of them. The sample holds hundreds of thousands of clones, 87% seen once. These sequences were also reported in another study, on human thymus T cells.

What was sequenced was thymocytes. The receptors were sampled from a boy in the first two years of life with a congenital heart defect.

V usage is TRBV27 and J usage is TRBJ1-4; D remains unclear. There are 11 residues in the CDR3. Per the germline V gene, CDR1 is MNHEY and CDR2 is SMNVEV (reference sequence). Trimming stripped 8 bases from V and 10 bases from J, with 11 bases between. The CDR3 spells CASQSGGKLFF. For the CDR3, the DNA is TGTGCCAGCCAATCGGGTGGAAAACTGTTTTTT.

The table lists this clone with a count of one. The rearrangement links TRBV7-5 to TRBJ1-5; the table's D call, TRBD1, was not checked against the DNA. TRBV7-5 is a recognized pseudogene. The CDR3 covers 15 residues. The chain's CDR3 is CARSLGTGLEQPQHF. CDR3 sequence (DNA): TGTGCCAGAAGCTTGGGTACAGGTCTCGAGCAGCCCCAGCATTTT.

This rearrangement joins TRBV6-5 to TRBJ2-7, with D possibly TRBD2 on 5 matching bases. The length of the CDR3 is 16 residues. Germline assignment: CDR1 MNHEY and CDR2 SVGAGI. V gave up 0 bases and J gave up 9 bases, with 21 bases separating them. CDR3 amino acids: CASSYSFSSRDVGQYF. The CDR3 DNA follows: TGTGCCAGCAGTTACTCGTTCTCTAGCCGGGATGTGGGGCAGTACTTC.

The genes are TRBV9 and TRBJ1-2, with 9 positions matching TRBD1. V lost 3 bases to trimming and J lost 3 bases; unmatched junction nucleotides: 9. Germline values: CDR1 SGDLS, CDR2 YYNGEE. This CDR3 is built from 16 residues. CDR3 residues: CASSDPGQGIHYGYTF. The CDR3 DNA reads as TGTGCCAGCAGCGACCCGGGACAGGGTATTCACTATGGCTACACCTTC.

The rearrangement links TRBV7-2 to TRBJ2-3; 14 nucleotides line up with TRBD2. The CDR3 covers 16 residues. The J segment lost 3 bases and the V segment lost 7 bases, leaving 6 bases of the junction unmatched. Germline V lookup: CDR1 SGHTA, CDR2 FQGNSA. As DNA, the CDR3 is TGTGCCAGCATAACCAGGACTAGCGGGGGGACAGATACGCAGTATTTT. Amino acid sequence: CASITRTSGGTDTQYF.

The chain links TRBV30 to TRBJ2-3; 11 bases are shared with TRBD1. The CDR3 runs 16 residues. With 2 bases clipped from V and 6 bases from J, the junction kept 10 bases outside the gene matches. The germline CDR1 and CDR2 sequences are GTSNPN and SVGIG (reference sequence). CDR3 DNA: TGTGCCTGGAGTTCCAAATTGGGACAGGGGGAGGATACGCAGTATTTT. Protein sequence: CAWSSKLGQGEDTQYF.

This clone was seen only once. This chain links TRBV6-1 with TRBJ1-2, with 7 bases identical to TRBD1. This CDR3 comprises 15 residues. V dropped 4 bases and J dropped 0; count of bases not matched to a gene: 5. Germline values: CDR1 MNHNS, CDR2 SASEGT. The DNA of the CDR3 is TGTGCCAGCAGTGGGCAGGGGGTGACTAACTATGGCTACACCTTC. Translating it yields CASSGQGVTNYGYTF.

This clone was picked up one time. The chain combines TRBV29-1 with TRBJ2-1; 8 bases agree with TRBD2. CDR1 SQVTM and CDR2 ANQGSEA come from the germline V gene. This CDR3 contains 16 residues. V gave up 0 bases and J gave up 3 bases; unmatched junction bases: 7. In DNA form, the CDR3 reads TGCAGCGTTGAAGAACGGACTAGCAGTTACTACAATGAGCAGTTCTTC. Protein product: CSVEERTSSYYNEQFF.

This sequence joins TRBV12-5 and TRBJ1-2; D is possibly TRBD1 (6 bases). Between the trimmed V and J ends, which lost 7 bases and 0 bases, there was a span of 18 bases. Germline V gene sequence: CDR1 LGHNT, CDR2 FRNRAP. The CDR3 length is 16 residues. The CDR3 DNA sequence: TGTGCTAGTGCCCTCCTGCGACAGGCCACTAACTATGGCTACACCTTC. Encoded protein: CASALLRQATNYGYTF. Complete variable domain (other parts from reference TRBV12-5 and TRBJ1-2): DARVTQTPRHKVTEMGQEVTMRCQPILGHNTVFWYRQTMMQGLELLAYFRNRAPLDDSGMPKDRFSAEMPDATLATLKIQPSEPRDSAVYFCASALLRQATNYGYTFGSGTRLTVV.

Here the CDR3 reads CASSQERGTSGQSYNEQFF. In DNA, the CDR3 is TGCGCCAGCAGCCAAGAGAGGGGGACTAGCGGGCAGTCCTACAATGAGCAGTTCTTC. The V and J genes are TRBV4-1 and TRBJ2-1; TRBD2 agrees at 12 bases. The germline CDR1 and CDR2 sequences are MGHRA and YSYEKL. V lost 0 bases and J lost 1; bases outside the gene matches: 7. The CDR3 is made up of 19 amino acids.

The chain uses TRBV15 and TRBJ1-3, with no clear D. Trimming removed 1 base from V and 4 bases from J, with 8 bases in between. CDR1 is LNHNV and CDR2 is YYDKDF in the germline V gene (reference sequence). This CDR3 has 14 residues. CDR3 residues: CATSRGGSGNTIYF. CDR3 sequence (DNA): TGTGCCACCAGCAGAGGAGGGAGCGGAAACACCATATATTTT.

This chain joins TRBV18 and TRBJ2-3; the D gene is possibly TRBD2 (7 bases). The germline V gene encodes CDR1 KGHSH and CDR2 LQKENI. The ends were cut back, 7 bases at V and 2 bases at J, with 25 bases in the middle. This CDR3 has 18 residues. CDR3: CASLAGAGQGAHTDTQYF. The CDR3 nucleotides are TGTGCCAGCTTGGCGGGGGCAGGGCAGGGAGCCCACACAGATACGCAGTATTTT.

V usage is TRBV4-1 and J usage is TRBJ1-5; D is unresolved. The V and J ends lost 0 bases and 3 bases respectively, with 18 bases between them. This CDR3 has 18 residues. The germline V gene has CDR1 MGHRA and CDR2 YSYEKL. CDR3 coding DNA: TGCGCCAGCAGCCAAGATAGCGGAGCGGGGAGGTCCAATCAGCCCCAGCATTTT. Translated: CASSQDSGAGRSNQPQHF.

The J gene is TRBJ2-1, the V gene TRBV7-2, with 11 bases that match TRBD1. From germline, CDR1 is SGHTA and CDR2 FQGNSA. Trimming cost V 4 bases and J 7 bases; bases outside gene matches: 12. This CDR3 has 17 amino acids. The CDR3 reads CASSSNPGTGGLNEQFF. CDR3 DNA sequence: TGTGCCAGCAGCTCCAACCCCGGGACAGGGGGACTGAATGAGCAGTTCTTC. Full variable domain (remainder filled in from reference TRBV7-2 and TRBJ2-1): GAGVSQSPSNKVTEKGKDVELRCDPISGHTALYWYRQSLGQGLEFLIYFQGNSAPDKSGLPSDRFSAERTGGSVSTLTIQRTQQEDSAVYLCASSSNPGTGGLNEQFFGPGTRLTVL.

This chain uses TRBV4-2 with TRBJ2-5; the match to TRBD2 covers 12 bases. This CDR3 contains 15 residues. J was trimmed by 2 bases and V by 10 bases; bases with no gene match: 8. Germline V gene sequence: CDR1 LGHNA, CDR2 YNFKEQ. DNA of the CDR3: TGTGCCACTTCGGAACTAGCGGGGGGTCAAGAGACCCAGTACTTC. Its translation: CATSELAGGQETQYF.

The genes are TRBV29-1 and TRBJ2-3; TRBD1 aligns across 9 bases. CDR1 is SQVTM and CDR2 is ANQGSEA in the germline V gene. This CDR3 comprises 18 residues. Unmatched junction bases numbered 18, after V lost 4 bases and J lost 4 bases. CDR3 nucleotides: TGCAGCGTTGGCCGTTCGTTCGAGACAGGGGGTCATTCAGATACGCAGTATTTT. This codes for CSVGRSFETGGHSDTQYF.

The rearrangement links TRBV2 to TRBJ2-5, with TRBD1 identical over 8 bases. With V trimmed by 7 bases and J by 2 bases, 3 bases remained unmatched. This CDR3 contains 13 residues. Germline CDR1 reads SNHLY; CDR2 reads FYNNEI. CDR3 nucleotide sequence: TGTGCCAGCACCGGACAGGGACAAGAGACCCAGTACTTC. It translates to CASTGQGQETQYF. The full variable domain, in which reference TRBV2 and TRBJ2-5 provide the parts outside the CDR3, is EPEVTQTPSHQVTQMGQEVILRCVPISNHLYFYWYRQILGQKVEFLVSFYNNEISEKSEIFDDQFSVERPDGSNFTLKIRSTKLEDSAMYFCASTGQGQETQYFGPGTRLLVL.